These T cell receptor beta chains were read from a single sample in a study of blood T cell repertoires in COVID-19. TCRdb's table, derived via immunoSEQ multiplex PCR, lists solely in-frame clones and lacks some. The sample has 150,000 to 200,000 clones; 60% to 80% are singletons. Sequenced material: PBMCs or T cells enriched from blood (not recorded which). The receptor set was obtained from a man in his 60s who had been exposed to COVID-19. Each CDR3 is given with its conserved first and last residue. The order of the fields is D gene, clone size, J gene, V gene, CDR3 length, CDR3 DNA, CDR3 protein. The D gene is left open where the match is weak. Clone sizes are given selectively: once, few, many, or a class where the clone is expanded.

NA,NA,TRBJ1-2,TRBV5-4,19,TGTGCCAGCAGCTCCGACGGTGGTCCCGGGGAGGCATTCCTCTATGGCTACACCTTC,CASSSDGGPGEAFLYGYTF
TRBD1,NA,TRBJ2-1,TRBV27,16,TGTGCCAGCAGTCTCGAGACAGGGACCCTCGATAATGAGCAGTTCTTC,CASSLETGTLDNEQFF
NA,few,TRBJ1-1,TRBV2,12,TGTGCCAGCAGTGAAGGAGGAAGGCGGGCTTTCTTT,CASSEGGRRAFF
TRBD2,NA,TRBJ2-3,TRBV19,18,TGTGCCAGTAGTATTTCTCTAGGGGGCGGGAGGGGCGCAGATACGCAGTATTTT,CASSISLGGGRGADTQYF
NA,NA,TRBJ1-1,TRBV19,14,TGTGCCAGTAGTATAGGTTCATCGAACACTGAAGCTTTCTTT,CASSIGSSNTEAFF
NA,NA,TRBJ1-4,TRBV11-2,17,TGTGCCAGCAGCTTAGTAGCCAGTATTTCAACTAATGAAAAACTGTTTTTT,CASSLVASISTNEKLFF
TRBD2,NA,TRBJ2-7,TRBV27,17,TGTGCCAGCAGTTTAAGGACTAGCGGGAGTACCTCCTACGAGCAGTACTTC,CASSLRTSGSTSYEQYF
NA,NA,TRBJ2-7,TRBV7-9,14,TGTGCCAGCAGTCCCGGGGGTAACTCCTACGAGCAGTACTTC,CASSPGGNSYEQYF
NA,NA,TRBJ1-3,TRBV13,15,TGTGCCAGCAGCTCCGGTAGGGGGACTGGAAACACCATATATTTT,CASSSGRGTGNTIYF
TRBD2,NA,TRBJ2-1,TRBV5-1,15,TGCGCCAGCAGCCCGGGACTAGCGGACTACAATGAGCAGTTCTTC,CASSPGLADYNEQFF
TRBD1,NA,TRBJ1-1,TRBV5-4,17,TGTGCCAGCAGCTTACCGGGACAGAGGGTTATGAACACTGAAGCTTTCTTT,CASSLPGQRVMNTEAFF
TRBD1,NA,TRBJ2-7,TRBV24-1,14,TGTGCCACCAGTGCCTCAGGGGGCAGGGACGAGCAGTACTTC,CATSASGGRDEQYF
NA,NA,TRBJ2-3,TRBV1,15,TGCACCAGCAGCTTACTAGCGGGAAACTCAGATACGCAGTATTTT,CTSSLLAGNSDTQYF
NA,NA,TRBJ1-2,TRBV6-2/TRBV6-3,14,TGTGCCAGCAGTTACTCGGGGCAGCGTGTTGGCTACACCTTC,CASSYSGQRVGYTF
NA,NA,TRBJ2-3,TRBV30,10,TGTGCCTGGAGGTCGAGTACGCAGTATTTT,CAWRSSTQYF
NA,NA,TRBJ1-2,TRBV6-5,13,TGTGCCAGCACAGGGCCTCTCTACTATGGCTACACCTTC,CASTGPLYYGYTF
NA,NA,TRBJ2-7,TRBV2,13,TGTGCCAGCAGCCGGGACACCTCAGGCGAGCAGTACTTC,CASSRDTSGEQYF
TRBD1,NA,TRBJ2-7,TRBV7-6,14,TGTGCCAGCAGCTTCCGGGACAGGGGGGGCGAGCAGTACTTC,CASSFRDRGGEQYF
TRBD2,NA,TRBJ2-1,TRBV15,14,TGTGCCCCCGGGACTAGCGGACCGTACAATGAGCAGTTCTTC,CAPGTSGPYNEQFF
NA,NA,TRBJ1-3,TRBV5-8,17,TGTGCCAGCAGCTCGGGACAAGCATTATTCTCTGGAAACACCATATATTTT,CASSSGQALFSGNTIYF
NA,once,TRBJ1-2,TRBV12-3/TRBV12-4,11,TGTGCCAGCAGTTTTGGGAGGGGCTACACCTTC,CASSFGRGYTF
NA,NA,TRBJ1-2,TRBV19,14,TGTGCCAGTAGTATTCACAGGACACGTTCCGGCTACACCTTC,CASSIHRTRSGYTF
TRBD1,NA,TRBJ1-2,TRBV19,15,TGTGCCAGTAGCCAGGGACAGGGGGCCCATTATGGCTACACCTTC,CASSQGQGAHYGYTF
TRBD1,few,TRBJ1-1,TRBV2,10,TGTGCCAGGGGACAGTACGAAGCTTTCTTT,CARGQYEAFF
TRBD1,NA,TRBJ1-2,TRBV27,14,TGTGCCAGCAGTAACGGCGGGACAGGGGTCGGCTACACCTTC,CASSNGGTGVGYTF
NA,NA,TRBJ1-4,TRBV19,15,TGTGCCAGTAGTATTTTCAGTTTGCCTAATGAAAAACTGTTTTTT,CASSIFSLPNEKLFF
NA,few,TRBJ1-3,TRBV28,12,TGTGCCAGCACCTCCCGTGGAAACACCATATATTTT,CASTSRGNTIYF
NA,NA,TRBJ2-7,TRBV27,14,TGTGCCAGCAGATCACAAGTCACCTTCTACGAGCAGTACTTC,CASRSQVTFYEQYF
TRBD1,NA,TRBJ1-5,TRBV18,15,TGTGCCAGCTCACCAACGGGACAGGGCAATCAGCCCCAGCATTTT,CASSPTGQGNQPQHF
TRBD1,once,TRBJ2-3,TRBV30,14,TGTGCCTTGGCCGGGACAGTTAGAACAGATACGCAGTATTTT,CALAGTVRTDTQYF
NA,NA,TRBJ1-1,TRBV2,13,TGTGCCAGCAGTGATTTTCAGAACACTGAAGCTTTCTTT,CASSDFQNTEAFF
TRBD2,once,TRBJ2-7,TRBV10-1,15,TGCGCCAGCAGTGAGTCGACTAGCGGGGGGTACGAGCAGTACTTC,CASSESTSGGYEQYF
TRBD1,NA,TRBJ2-3,TRBV30,11,TGTGCCTGGGGTACAGGGGAGACGCAGTATTTT,CAWGTGETQYF
NA,once,TRBJ2-7,TRBV2,14,TGTGCCAGCAGTCCCGACCTGCCCCGGGACGAGCAGTACTTC,CASSPDLPRDEQYF
TRBD2,NA,TRBJ2-7,TRBV14,15,TGTGCCAGCAGCCAAGAACCGGGACTAGTCTACGAGCAGTACTTC,CASSQEPGLVYEQYF
TRBD2,NA,TRBJ2-3,TRBV9,18,TGTGCCAGCAGCTCCGCAGGGGGGCGGGAGGGTCGCTCAGATACGCAGTATTTT,CASSSAGGREGRSDTQYF
NA,NA,TRBJ2-5,TRBV5-1,12,TGCGCCAGCAGCCAAGGAGCGGAGACCCAGTACTTC,CASSQGAETQYF
TRBD2,NA,TRBJ2-1,TRBV5-4,16,TGTGCCAGCAGCTTGGGACTAGCGGACTCCTACAATGAGCAGTTCTTC,CASSLGLADSYNEQFF
NA,NA,TRBJ2-7,TRBV7-2,15,TGTGCCAGCAGCTTAATCGAGACAGCTTCCTACGAGCAGTACTTC,CASSLIETASYEQYF
NA,NA,TRBJ2-5,TRBV2,13,TGTGCCAGCAGAGCCGGGACTGGGGAGACCCAGTACTTC,CASRAGTGETQYF
TRBD1,NA,TRBJ1-5,TRBV5-1,15,TGCGCCAGCAGCGAGGGGGGACAGGGCATCCAGCCCCAGCATTTT,CASSEGGQGIQPQHF
NA,NA,TRBJ1-4,TRBV2,14,TGTGCCAGCAGTTTACAGGGTGTGGGTGAAAAACTGTTTTTT,CASSLQGVGEKLFF
TRBD1,NA,TRBJ1-3,TRBV25-1,18,TGTGCCAGCACCCAAACCGGGACAGGCCTCAGCTCTGGAAACACCATATATTTT,CASTQTGTGLSSGNTIYF
NA,NA,TRBJ2-7,TRBV20-1,12,TGCAGTGCTAGTCGTCTAGCCTACGAGCAGTACTTC,CSASRLAYEQYF
NA,NA,TRBJ1-2,TRBV28,14,TGTGCCAGCAGTTTTCAGGGGTCTAACTATGGCTACACCTTC,CASSFQGSNYGYTF